This T cell receptor beta chain emerged from a study of T cell responses to AZD1222 COVID-19 vaccine. The repertoire was sequenced with immunoSEQ multiplex PCR; TCRdb's copy has only in-frame clones and lacks some. The sample yields some 92,000 clones, approximately 89% seen once. The TCR sequence derives from an adult in good health. The sequences come from peripheral blood, collected on day 0 of MenACWY control vaccination.

CDR3 nucleotide sequence: TGTGCCAGCAGTAGCAGGGGACAGGGTTATGAAAAACTGTTTTTT. Residues: CASSSRGQGYEKLFF. The rearrangement joins TRBV6-5 to TRBJ1-4; TRBD1 matches at 9 bases. Germline loops: CDR1 MNHEY, CDR2 SVGAGI. The CDR3 extends over 15 amino acids. The ends lost 5 bases at V and 6 bases at J; junction bases unmatched: 7.